This T cell receptor (beta chain) was retrieved from a study of CD8+CD57+ T cells in acquired aplastic anemia. Regarding the study as a whole: Patients and controls were found to share twenty-nine CD8+ CDR3 sequences.

Patients picked for sequencing had shown CD8+CD57+ cell expansion detected by flow cytometry. At the time of blood sampling, patients had not yet received any therapy. This clonotype was seen repeatedly, ten times or more. Its matching antigen is unknown. Genomic DNA templated the TCR beta VDJ and CDR3 profiling. MiXCR, run by TCRdb on the reads, gives a single entry per CDR3 protein. This table holds roughly 500,000 distinct CDR3 sequences, around 32% found once. Specimen: sorted CD4+, CD8+, or CD8+CD57+ T cells (not recorded which) from PBMCs. The origin of this receptor is a human donor with aplastic anemia.

CDR3 sequence: CATSRGTGESSYNEQFF. In DNA, the CDR3 is TGTGCCACCAGCAGAGGAACAGGGGAATCCTCCTACAATGAGCAGTTCTTC. The J gene is TRBJ2-1, the V gene TRBV15; TRBD1 matches 7 bases. V shed 1 base and J 0 bases; nucleotides not matched to a gene: 6. Germline CDR1 and CDR2: LNHNV and YYDKDF (reference sequence). CDR3 size: 17 residues.